This is a list of T cell receptor beta chains from one sample in a study of human T cells and chemical hapten exposure. From the RACE reads, TCRdb called clonotypes with MiXCR, one entry per CDR3 protein. The data show about 47,000 distinct CDR3 sequences, with about 4.1% seen just once and around 5.8% held by the top ten. Sequenced sample: whole blood. These receptors came from a human donor in good health. Some clones in this sample may be carry-over from other donors' samples. The conserved cysteine and the conserved F or W are not part of the CDR3 here. Each record gives: J gene, V gene, CDR3 protein.

>TRBJ2-7|TRBV29-1
SVEMGGPYEQY
>TRBJ1-2|TRBV25-1
ASRDRDGYT
>TRBJ2-7|TRBV10-3
AISELANEQY
>TRBJ1-4|TRBV7-9
ASSSSFPGGNEKLF
>TRBJ1-2|TRBV29-1
SVGAPLANYGYT
>TRBJ2-1|TRBV7-6
ASSLAGGVGAEQF
>TRBJ1-1|TRBV12-3/TRBV12-4
ASSPGAPFMNTEAF
>TRBJ2-1|TRBV11-2
ASSLEGQGAYNEQF
>TRBJ1-2|TRBV30
AWSGEQGVYGYT
>TRBJ2-7|TRBV29-1
SVEDKDSYEQY
>TRBJ2-7|TRBV28
ASSWTGTGTYEQY
>TRBJ2-3|TRBV28
ASSPPRLGTDTQY
>TRBJ2-3|TRBV29-1
SVQGTSGTDTQY
>TRBJ1-1|TRBV5-1
ASSLRPGQTEAF
>TRBJ1-5|TRBV29-1
SVVGTGYSNQPQH